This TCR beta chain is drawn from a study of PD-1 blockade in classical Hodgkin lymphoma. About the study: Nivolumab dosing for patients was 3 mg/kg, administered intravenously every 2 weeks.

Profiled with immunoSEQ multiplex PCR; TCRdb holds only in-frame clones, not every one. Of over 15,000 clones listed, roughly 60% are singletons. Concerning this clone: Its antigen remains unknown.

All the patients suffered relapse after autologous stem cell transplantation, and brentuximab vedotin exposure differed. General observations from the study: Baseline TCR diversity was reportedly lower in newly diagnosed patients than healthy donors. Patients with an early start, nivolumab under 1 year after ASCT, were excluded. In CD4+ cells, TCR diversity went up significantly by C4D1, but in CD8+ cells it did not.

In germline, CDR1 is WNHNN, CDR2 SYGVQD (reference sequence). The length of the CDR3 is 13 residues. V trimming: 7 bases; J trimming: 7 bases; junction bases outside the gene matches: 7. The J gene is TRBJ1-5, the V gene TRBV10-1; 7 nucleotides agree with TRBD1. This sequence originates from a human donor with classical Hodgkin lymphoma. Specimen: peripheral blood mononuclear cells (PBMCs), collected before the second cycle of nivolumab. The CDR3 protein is CASTRQGRQPQHF. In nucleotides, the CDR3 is TGCGCCAGCACTAGACAGGGTCGGCAGCCCCAGCATTTT.